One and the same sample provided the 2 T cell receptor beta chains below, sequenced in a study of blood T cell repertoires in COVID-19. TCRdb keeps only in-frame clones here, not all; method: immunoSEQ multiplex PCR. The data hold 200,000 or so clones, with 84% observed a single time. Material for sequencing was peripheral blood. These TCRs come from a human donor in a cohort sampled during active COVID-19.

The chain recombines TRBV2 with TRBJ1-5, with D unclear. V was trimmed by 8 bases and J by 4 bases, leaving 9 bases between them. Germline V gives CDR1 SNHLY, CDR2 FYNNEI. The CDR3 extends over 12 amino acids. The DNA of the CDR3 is TGTGCCAGCCGGTTCGCGAATCAGCCCCAGCATTTT. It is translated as CASRFANQPQHF.

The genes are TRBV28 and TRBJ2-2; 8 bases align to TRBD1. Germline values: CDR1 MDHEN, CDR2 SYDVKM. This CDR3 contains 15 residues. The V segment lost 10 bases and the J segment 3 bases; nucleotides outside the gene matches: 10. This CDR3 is CAIGQGIGYTGELFF. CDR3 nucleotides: TGTGCCATTGGACAGGGAATCGGGTACACCGGGGAGCTGTTTTTT.